The text below deals with one T cell receptor beta chain. Sequenced by immunoSEQ multiplex PCR; TCRdb stores in-frame clones only, minus some. The data show some 180,000 clones, approximately 90% seen once. This sample is drawn from a study of blood T cell repertoires in COVID-19. The overall study: The United States, Italy and Spain supplied acute and convalescent COVID-19 samples.

Per germline, CDR1 KGHSH and CDR2 LQKENI. This CDR3 region has 15 residues. Trimming at V came to 3 bases and at J to 3 bases, leaving 4 bases not matched to a gene. This receptor was obtained from a man in his 60s with active or convalescent COVID-19. What was sequenced was peripheral blood. This chain connects TRBV18 to TRBJ2-2; 7 nucleotides align to TRBD1. The CDR3: CASSPTGLDTGELFF. The CDR3 DNA follows: TGTGCCAGCTCACCGACAGGGTTGGACACCGGGGAGCTGTTTTTT.